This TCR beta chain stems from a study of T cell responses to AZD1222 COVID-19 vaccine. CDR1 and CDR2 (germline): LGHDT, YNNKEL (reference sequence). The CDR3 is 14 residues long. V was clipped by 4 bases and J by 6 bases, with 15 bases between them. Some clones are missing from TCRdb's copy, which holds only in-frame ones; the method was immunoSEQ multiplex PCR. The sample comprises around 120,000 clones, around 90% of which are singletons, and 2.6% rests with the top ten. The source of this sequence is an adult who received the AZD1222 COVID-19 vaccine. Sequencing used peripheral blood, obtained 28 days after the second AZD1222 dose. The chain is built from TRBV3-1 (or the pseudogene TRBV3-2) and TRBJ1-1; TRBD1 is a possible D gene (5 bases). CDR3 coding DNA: TGTGCCAGCAGCCCCGGGGCAGGGAGGGCTGAAGCTTTCTTT. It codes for CASSPGAGRAEAFF.